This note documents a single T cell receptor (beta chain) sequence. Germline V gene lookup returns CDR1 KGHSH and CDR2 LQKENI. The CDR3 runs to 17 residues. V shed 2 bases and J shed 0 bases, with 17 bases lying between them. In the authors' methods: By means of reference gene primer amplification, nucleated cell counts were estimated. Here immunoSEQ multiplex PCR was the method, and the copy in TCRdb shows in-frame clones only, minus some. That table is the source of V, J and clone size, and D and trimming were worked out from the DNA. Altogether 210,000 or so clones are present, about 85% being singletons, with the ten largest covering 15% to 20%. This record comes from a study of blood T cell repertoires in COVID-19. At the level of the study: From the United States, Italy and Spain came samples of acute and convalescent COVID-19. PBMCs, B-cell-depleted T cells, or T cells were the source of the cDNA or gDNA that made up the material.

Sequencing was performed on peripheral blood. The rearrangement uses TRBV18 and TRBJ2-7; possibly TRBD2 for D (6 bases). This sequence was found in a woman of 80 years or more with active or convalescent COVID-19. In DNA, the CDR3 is TGTGCCAGCTCACCAAAGACGGGGAGGTTGTCCTCCTACGAGCAGTACTTC. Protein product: CASSPKTGRLSSYEQYF.